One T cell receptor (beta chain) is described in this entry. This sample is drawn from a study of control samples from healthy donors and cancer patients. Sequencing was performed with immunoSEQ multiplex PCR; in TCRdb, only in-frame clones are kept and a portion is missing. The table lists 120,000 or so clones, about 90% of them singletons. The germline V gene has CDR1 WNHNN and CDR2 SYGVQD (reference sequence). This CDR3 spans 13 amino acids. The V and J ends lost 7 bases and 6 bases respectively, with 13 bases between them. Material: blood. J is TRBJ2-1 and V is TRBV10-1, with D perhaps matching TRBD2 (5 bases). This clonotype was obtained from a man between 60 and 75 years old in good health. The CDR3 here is CASTTNSGNEQFF. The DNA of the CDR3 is TGCGCCAGCACCACAAACAGCGGCAATGAGCAGTTCTTC.